Listed below are T cell receptor beta chains from one sample, sequenced in a study of T cells in narcolepsy. Sequenced by immunoSEQ multiplex PCR; TCRdb stores in-frame clones only, minus some. The table has tens of thousands of clones, roughly 87% seen once. The sequenced sample was memory (CD45RA-) CD4+ T cells from blood. Receptors originate from a human donor in good health. Both conserved end residues are part of each CDR3. D genes are given only for firm matches.

cdr3_aa	d_call	v_call	j_call
CASSASDRFHTEAFF	-	TRBV9	TRBJ1-1
CASSQSYLDRDNSPLHF	TRBD1	TRBV23-1	TRBJ1-6
CASSLASPQETQYF	-	TRBV5-1	TRBJ2-5
CASSLEGLHNSPLHF	-	TRBV7-9	TRBJ1-6
CASRGTGTDYAEAFF	-	TRBV25-1	TRBJ1-1
CATTGPRTGASVYGYTF	TRBD1	TRBV5-4	TRBJ1-2
CASRETTNSPLHF	-	TRBV6-5	TRBJ1-6
CASSLIRIRGTEAFF	-	TRBV27	TRBJ1-1
CASSENRDFRGGELFF	-	TRBV2	TRBJ2-2
CASSITGGSGELFF	TRBD1	TRBV19	TRBJ2-2
CASSLLARDTEAFF	-	TRBV28	TRBJ1-1
CASSEIQGAQGNQPQHF	TRBD1	TRBV6-4	TRBJ1-5
CASSSPLKNTQYF	-	TRBV13	TRBJ2-5
CASSQGLSGAGNTIYF	-	TRBV4-3	TRBJ1-3
CASGTNGGTDIQYF	-	TRBV5-1	TRBJ2-4
CASSQDIGRSETQYF	-	TRBV14	TRBJ2-5
CASSQPGQTEKLFF	TRBD1	TRBV5-4	TRBJ1-4
CASGLSRGGQPVLNEQFF	-	TRBV12-5	TRBJ2-1
CASRSSSAGNTIYF	-	TRBV25-1	TRBJ1-3
CAAGGMDSPLHF	-	TRBV10-3	TRBJ1-6
CASKSALSYGYTF	-	TRBV6-5	TRBJ1-2
CASSLGLAGGQETQYF	TRBD2	TRBV28	TRBJ2-5
CASSSLGQGASDSPLHF	TRBD1	TRBV14	TRBJ1-6
CASSVDRDRPQHF	TRBD1	TRBV6-6	TRBJ1-5
CASRGETPLTPQHF	-	TRBV6-6	TRBJ1-5
CASSSGGAVEQFF	TRBD2	TRBV2	TRBJ2-1
CASSLGQSGLAGGETQYF	TRBD2	TRBV5-1	TRBJ2-5
CASSSGSGNTIYF	-	TRBV7-2	TRBJ1-3
CASSQDRLEKLFF	-	TRBV4-3	TRBJ1-4
CASSPTWGTGETQYF	TRBD1	TRBV9	TRBJ2-5
CAISVGSGADTIYF	-	TRBV10-3	TRBJ1-3
CASSLDISSGDTQYF	-	TRBV7-8	TRBJ2-3
CATTRGVTQETQYF	-	TRBV6-1	TRBJ2-5
CASSSVATGSYEQYF	TRBD1	TRBV11-2	TRBJ2-7
CASPRKGGQRNQPQHF	TRBD1	TRBV6-4	TRBJ1-5
CASSLTATGELFF	-	TRBV6-5	TRBJ2-2
CASSNQGAYTEAFF	-	TRBV21-1	TRBJ1-1
CSVEVDSQETQYF	-	TRBV29-1	TRBJ2-5
CASSFQGASEAFF	TRBD1	TRBV5-1	TRBJ1-1
CASSTLRTVSNQPQHF	-	TRBV19	TRBJ1-5
CASSRSGGPFNEQFF	TRBD2	TRBV14	TRBJ2-1
CASSFDRAANEKLFF	TRBD1	TRBV5-1	TRBJ1-4
CSVELGSGYTF	-	TRBV29-1	TRBJ1-2
CASSGSLGTYEQYF	-	TRBV7-9	TRBJ2-7
CASRAGTANTGELFF	TRBD1	TRBV2	TRBJ2-2
CASSHGGQSNYGYTF	-	TRBV5-1	TRBJ1-2
CASSQGLSPLHF	-	TRBV4-1	TRBJ1-6
CASSLDTGELFF	-	TRBV2	TRBJ2-2
CASNRGGGLQAFF	-	TRBV2	TRBJ1-1
CASSPQGRLGNQPQHF	-	TRBV18	TRBJ1-5
CASSSTRGANVLTF	-	TRBV5-6	TRBJ2-6
CASSERGPSTDTQYF	TRBD2	TRBV9	TRBJ2-3
CASSEPPPSTDTQYF	-	TRBV25-1	TRBJ2-3
CASSIDRATNEKLFF	TRBD1	TRBV6-1	TRBJ1-4
CAISDSFSGANVLTF	-	TRBV10-3	TRBJ2-6
CASSPGTGHYGYTF	TRBD1	TRBV6-5	TRBJ1-2
CASSENRGSARDEQFF	-	TRBV6-1	TRBJ2-1
CASSFGLNYNEQFF	-	TRBV7-9	TRBJ2-1
CASSQDIGGSAFF	-	TRBV14	TRBJ1-1